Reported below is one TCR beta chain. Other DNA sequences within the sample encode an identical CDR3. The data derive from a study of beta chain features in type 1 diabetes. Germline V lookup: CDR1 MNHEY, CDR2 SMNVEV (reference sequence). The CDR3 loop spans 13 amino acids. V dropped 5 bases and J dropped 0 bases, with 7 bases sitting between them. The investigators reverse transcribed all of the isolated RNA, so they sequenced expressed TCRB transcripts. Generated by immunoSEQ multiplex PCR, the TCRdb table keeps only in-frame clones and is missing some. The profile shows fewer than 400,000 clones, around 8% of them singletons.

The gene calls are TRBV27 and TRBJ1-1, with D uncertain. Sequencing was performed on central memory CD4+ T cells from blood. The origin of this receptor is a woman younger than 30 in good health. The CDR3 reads CASSPRMNTEAFF. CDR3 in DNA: TGTGCCAGCAGTCCGCGGATGAACACTGAAGCTTTCTTT.